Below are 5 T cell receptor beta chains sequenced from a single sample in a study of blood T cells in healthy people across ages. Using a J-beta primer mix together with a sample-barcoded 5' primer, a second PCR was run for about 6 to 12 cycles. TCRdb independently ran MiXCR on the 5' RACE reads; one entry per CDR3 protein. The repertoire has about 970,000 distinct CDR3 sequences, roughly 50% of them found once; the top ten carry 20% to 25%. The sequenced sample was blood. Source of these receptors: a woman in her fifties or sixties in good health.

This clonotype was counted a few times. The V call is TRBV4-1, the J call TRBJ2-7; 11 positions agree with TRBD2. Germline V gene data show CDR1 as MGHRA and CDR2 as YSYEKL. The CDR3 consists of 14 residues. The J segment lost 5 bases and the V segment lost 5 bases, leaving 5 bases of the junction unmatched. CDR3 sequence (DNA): TGCGCCAGCAGCTTACTAGCGGGAGCCCACGAGCAGTACTTC. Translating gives CASSLLAGAHEQYF.

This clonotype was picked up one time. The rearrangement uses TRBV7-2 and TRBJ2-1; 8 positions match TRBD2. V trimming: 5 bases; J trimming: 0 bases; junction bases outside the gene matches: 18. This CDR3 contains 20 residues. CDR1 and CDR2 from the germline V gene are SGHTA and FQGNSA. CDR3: CASSMRGTAGAVHSYNEQFF. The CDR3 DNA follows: TGTGCCAGCAGCATGAGGGGAACAGCGGGAGCAGTTCACTCCTACAATGAGCAGTTCTTC.

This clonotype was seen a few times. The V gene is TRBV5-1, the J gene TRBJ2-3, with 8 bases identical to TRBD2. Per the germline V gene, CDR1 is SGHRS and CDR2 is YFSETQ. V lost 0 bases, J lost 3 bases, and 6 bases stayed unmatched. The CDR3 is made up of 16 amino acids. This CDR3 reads CASSLASGGNTDTQYF. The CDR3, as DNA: TGCGCCAGCAGCTTGGCTTCGGGAGGGAATACAGATACGCAGTATTTT.

In DNA, the CDR3 is TGCGCCAGCAGCCAGAATCTAGCGGGGACCGGGGAGACCCAGTACTTC. It yields the protein CASSQNLAGTGETQYF. This chain links TRBV4-1 with TRBJ2-5, with TRBD2 identical over 9 bases. Germline V CDR1 and CDR2: MGHRA, YSYEKL. The CDR3 spans 16 residues. Losses at the gene ends were 3 bases for V and 5 bases for J; bases not matched to a gene: 10.

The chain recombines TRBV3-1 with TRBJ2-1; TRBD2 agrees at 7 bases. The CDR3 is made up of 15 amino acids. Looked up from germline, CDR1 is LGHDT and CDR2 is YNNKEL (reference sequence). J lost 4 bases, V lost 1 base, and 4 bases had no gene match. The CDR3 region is CASSQGAGDYNEQFF. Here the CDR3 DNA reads TGTGCCAGCAGCCAAGGGGCGGGGGATTACAATGAGCAGTTCTTC.